This T cell receptor beta chain came from a study of OX40 agonist ivuxolimab in advanced cancers. Notes on this clone: The antigen is unknown.

General study findings and limits: By week 6 at 0.1 to 3.0 mg/kg, blood CD4+ and CD8+ T cells had expanded clonally.

Data came from immunoSEQ multiplex PCR; TCRdb stores just in-frame clones and leaves some out. Of about 94,000 clones in the sample, around nine tenths were seen once. The length of the CDR3 is 16 residues. In germline, CDR1 is WSHSY, CDR2 SAAADI. V lost 5 bases to trimming and J lost 5 bases, with 21 bases between them. The chain carries TRBV10-2 and TRBJ1-1; possibly TRBD1 for D (6 bases). This clonotype originated in an adult with an advanced solid tumor such as melanoma, head and neck, liver or kidney cancer. The sequencing used CD4+ or CD8+ T cells sorted from blood, collected in a trial of the OX40 agonist ivuxolimab. The CDR3 nucleotides read TGCGCCAGCAGTCCCGGCGGGGGGCAACGGAGGACTGAAGCTTTCTTT. Encoded protein: CASSPGGGQRRTEAFF.